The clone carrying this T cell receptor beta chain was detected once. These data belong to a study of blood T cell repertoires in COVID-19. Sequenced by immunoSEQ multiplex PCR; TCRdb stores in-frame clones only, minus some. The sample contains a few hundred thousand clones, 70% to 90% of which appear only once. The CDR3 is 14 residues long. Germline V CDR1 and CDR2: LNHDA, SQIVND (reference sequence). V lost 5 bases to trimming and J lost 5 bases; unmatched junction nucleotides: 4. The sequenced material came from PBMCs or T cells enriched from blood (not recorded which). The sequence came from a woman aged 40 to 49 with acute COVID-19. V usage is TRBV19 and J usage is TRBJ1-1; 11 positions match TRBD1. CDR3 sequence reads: CASSYRDRGTEAFF. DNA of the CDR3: TGTGCCAGTAGTTACCGGGACAGGGGGACTGAAGCTTTCTTT.